This TCR beta chain stems from a study of T cells in Graves' hyperthyroidism and ophthalmopathy. Study at large: It was at initial diagnosis, before any treatment, that peripheral blood was collected.

Together with thyroid ultrasound, orbital computed tomography, serum thyroxine and TRAb, clinical symptoms were used for diagnoses. Using around 10 ml of fresh peripheral blood, PBMCs were prepared. From RNA transcripts, TCR beta CDR3 regions were amplified. In the first-round RT-PCR of the TCR CDR3, the HTBI primer set was used. Via MiXCR, TCRdb re-called the multiplex PCR reads, giving one row per CDR3 protein. The data contain approximately 220,000 distinct CDR3 sequences, around 19% of them singletons. This clonotype was sampled from a man aged 35 to 55 with Graves' hyperthyroidism. Sequenced input: blood.

CDR3 residues: CASSQSPGTGAYNEQFF. In DNA form, the CDR3 reads TGTGCCAGCAGTCAATCACCCGGGACAGGGGCCTACAATGAGCAGTTCTTC. V is TRBV5-4 and J is TRBJ2-1; the match to TRBD1 covers 10 bases. The CDR3 totals 17 residues. After removal of 5 bases from V and 2 bases from J, the junction contained 10 bases not matched to a gene. CDR1 is SGHNT, CDR2 YYREEE, per germline (reference sequence).